Following are 21 T cell receptor beta chains from one sample sequenced in a study of cytomegalovirus exposure and HLA in healthy donors. 60 Vbeta and 13 Jbeta primers were used in PCR. Libraries were prepared by immunoSEQ multiplex PCR; TCRdb keeps only in-frame clonotypes and omits some of them. Found here are 60,000 to 80,000 clones, approximately 79% of them singletons; the top ten hold about 2.7%. The specimen was PBMCs. The receptors derive from a woman aged 25 to 45 in good health and CMV-seronegative.

This clone was observed once. The chain has TRBV5-4 and TRBJ2-1; TRBD2 matches 8 bases. Trimming cost V 4 bases and J 0 bases; bases outside gene matches: 18. Germline V gene data show CDR1 as SGHNT and CDR2 as YYREEE (reference sequence). The CDR3 sequence is 20 residues long. The CDR3 spells CASSTTGLVNIISSYNEQFF. In DNA, the CDR3 is TGTGCCAGCAGCACAACGGGACTAGTGAATATCATTTCCTCCTACAATGAGCAGTTCTTC.

V is TRBV9 and J is TRBJ1-1; D call uncertain. The CDR3 loop spans 14 amino acids. Germline V gene data show CDR1 as SGDLS and CDR2 as YYNGEE. V lost 0 bases and J 1 base, leaving 7 bases between the germline ends. CDR3 sequence reads: CASSVGSGNTEAFF. The CDR3 bases are TGTGCCAGCAGCGTAGGGTCCGGGAACACTGAAGCTTTCTTT.

The chain combines TRBV9 with TRBJ1-2; TRBD1 agrees at 7 bases. The CDR3 loop spans 17 amino acids. From germline, CDR1 is SGDLS and CDR2 YYNGEE. After removal of 3 bases from V and 3 bases from J, the junction contained 14 bases not matched to a gene. The CDR3 coding sequence is TGTGCCAGCAGCGGTCGGGACAGCTACGAACTGGACTATGGCTACACCTTC. Protein product: CASSGRDSYELDYGYTF.

The chain employs TRBV29-1 and TRBJ1-1; D might be TRBD1 (5 bases). CDR3 length equals 11 residues. Between the trimmed V and J ends, which lost 7 bases and 6 bases, there was a span of 12 bases. Germline V gene lookup returns CDR1 SQVTM and CDR2 ANQGSEA. CDR3 DNA: TGCAGCGATGGCAGGGAAGCTGAAGCTTTCTTT. Its translation: CSDGREAEAFF.

This clone was seen more than once but under ten times. CDR3 sequence reads: CASSLSDRRGYGTQYF. The CDR3 DNA reads as TGCGCCAGCAGCTTGTCCGACAGAAGGGGTTATGGGACCCAGTACTTC. V usage is TRBV5-1 and J usage is TRBJ2-5; tentative D call: TRBD1 (5 bases). The ends were cut back, 1 base at V and 7 bases at J, with 20 bases in the middle. This CDR3 comprises 16 residues. CDR1 and CDR2 (germline): SGHRS, YFSETQ.

The rearrangement joins TRBV4-1 to TRBJ1-2; 9 bases map to TRBD1. This CDR3 has 15 amino acids. V dropped 0 bases and J dropped 8; count of bases not matched to a gene: 7. Germline assignment: CDR1 MGHRA and CDR2 YSYEKL. The CDR3 is CASSQETGQGRGYTF. The CDR3 DNA follows: TGCGCCAGCAGCCAAGAGACCGGACAGGGGAGAGGCTACACCTTC.

DNA of the CDR3: TGTGCCAGTAGTATAGATGGGGAGGCAACTGAAGCTTTCTTT. Its translation is CASSIDGEATEAFF. V usage is TRBV19 and J usage is TRBJ1-1; D is unresolved. The CDR3 is made up of 14 amino acids. CDR1 is LNHDA, CDR2 SQIVND, per germline (reference sequence). Trimming shortened V by 0 bases and J by 5 bases, and 10 bases separated the two germline ends.

On this clone itself: Since the CDR3 does not end with the conserved phenylalanine or tryptophan, this likely comes from a read error. V usage is TRBV27 and J usage is TRBJ1-2; TRBD1 aligns across 8 bases. In germline, CDR1 is MNHEY, CDR2 SMNVEV (reference sequence). This CDR3 has 13 amino acids. V gave up 6 bases and J gave up 8 bases; unmatched junction bases: 8. The CDR3 nucleotides are TGTGCCAGCAGGTTACAGGGGGATGGCGGCTACACCCTC. Residues: CASRLQGDGGYTL.

This chain joins TRBV27 and TRBJ2-1; 11 bases align to TRBD2. CDR1 and CDR2 from the germline V gene are MNHEY and SMNVEV (reference sequence). After removal of 2 bases from V and 5 bases from J, the junction contained 2 bases not matched to a gene. CDR3 length: 15 amino acids. As DNA, the CDR3 is TGTGCCAGCAGTTTAGGGACTAGCGGAAACAATGAGCAGTTCTTC. It encodes CASSLGTSGNNEQFF.

This chain links TRBV29-1 with TRBJ1-2; 8 bases are a match to TRBD1. Germline CDR1 and CDR2: SQVTM and ANQGSEA. Trimming cost V 7 bases and J 6 bases; bases outside gene matches: 16. The CDR3 spans 15 residues. CDR3 sequence reads: CSASSTGQGANGYTF. The CDR3 coding sequence is TGCAGCGCCTCTTCTACGGGGCAGGGGGCGAATGGCTACACCTTC.

The rearrangement uses TRBV10-1 and TRBJ2-7; 7 nucleotides match TRBD2. The junction had 5 bases not matched to a gene; V was cut back by 4 bases and J by 2 bases. CDR3 length: 14 residues. The germline CDR1 and CDR2 sequences are WNHNN and SYGVQD (reference sequence). CDR3 nucleotides: TGCGCCAGCAGTGTATTGAGCGGGACCTACGAGCAGTACGTC. Translation: CASSVLSGTYEQYV.

This clone was observed a few times. The chain is built from TRBV19 and TRBJ1-2; TRBD1 matches at 7 bases. CDR3 length equals 15 residues. Germline V gene lookup returns CDR1 LNHDA and CDR2 SQIVND (reference sequence). With V trimmed by 4 bases and J by 6 bases, 11 bases remained unmatched. CDR3 loop: CASSTMDRTPDGYTF. In DNA, the CDR3 is TGTGCCAGTAGTACCATGGACAGGACCCCGGATGGCTACACCTTC.

The chain carries TRBV20-1 and TRBJ1-1; D not certain. Germline lookup yields CDR1 DFQATT and CDR2 SNEGSKA (reference sequence). V gave up 6 bases and J gave up 3 bases, with 8 bases separating them. The CDR3 contains 11 residues. The CDR3 bases are TGCAGTGCCCTTTCCTACACTGAAGCTTTCTTT. Protein sequence: CSALSYTEAFF.

This clone appeared once. This chain uses TRBV29-1 with TRBJ2-7, with 7 bases matching TRBD2. CDR3 length equals 14 residues. J was trimmed by 0 bases and V by 6 bases; bases with no gene match: 8. CDR1 and CDR2 from the germline V gene are SQVTM and ANQGSEA. The CDR3 here is CSVSGLVSSYEQYF. In DNA, the CDR3 is TGCAGCGTGTCCGGACTAGTGTCCTCCTACGAGCAGTACTTC.

The sample holds a few counts of this clone. This chain uses TRBV7-9 with TRBJ1-2, with 9 bases that match TRBD1. J was trimmed by 6 bases and V by 5 bases; bases with no gene match: 13. The CDR3 length is 16 residues. Germline CDR1 SEHNR, CDR2 FQNEAQ (reference sequence). CDR3 coding DNA: TGTGCCAGCAGCCTCCGGGGACAGGGAGGTTTCGATGGCTACACCTTC. Residues: CASSLRGQGGFDGYTF.

The chain joins TRBV30 to TRBJ1-1, with D possibly being TRBD1 (5 bases). With 0 bases removed from V and 1 base from J, the gap between germline ends came to 9 bases. Germline CDR1 and CDR2: GTSNPN and SVGIG (reference sequence). The CDR3 consists of 14 residues. The CDR3 protein is CAWSVGVQNTEAFF. The CDR3 coding sequence is TGTGCCTGGAGTGTAGGGGTACAGAACACTGAAGCTTTCTTT.

The V call is TRBV5-4, the J call TRBJ1-1, with D perhaps matching TRBD1 (5 bases). Trimming stripped 0 bases from V and 5 bases from J, with 14 bases between. The CDR3 totals 15 residues. Germline V gene lookup returns CDR1 SGHNT and CDR2 YYREEE (reference sequence). For the CDR3, the DNA is TGTGCCAGCAGCTTGGTTGGGGCAGGAGGGACTGAAGCTTTCTTT. As protein: CASSLVGAGGTEAFF.

The chain couples TRBV7-9 to TRBJ1-2, with D perhaps matching TRBD1 (5 bases). This CDR3 is built from 12 residues. V was trimmed by 0 bases and J by 8 bases, leaving 7 bases between them. Germline V gene sequence: CDR1 SEHNR, CDR2 FQNEAQ (reference sequence). The CDR3: CASSLADSGYTF. CDR3 in DNA: TGTGCCAGCAGCTTAGCAGACAGCGGCTACACCTTC. Full variable domain (missing parts from reference TRBV7-9 and TRBJ1-2): DTGVSQNPRHKITKRGQNVTFRCDPISEHNRLYWYRQTLGQGPEFLTYFQNEAQLEKSRLLSDRFSAERPKGSFSTLEIQRTEQGDSAMYLCASSLADSGYTFGSGTRLTVV.

This clone was detected only once. This rearrangement joins TRBV5-1 to TRBJ2-1; a weak D match, TRBD1 (5 bases). Deletions cut 5 bases from V and 0 bases from J, with 15 bases between. The germline CDR1 and CDR2 sequences are SGHRS and YFSETQ. The CDR3 totals 16 residues. Here the CDR3 DNA reads TGCGCCAGCAGGGTAGGGGTCCCGAGCTCCTACAATGAGCAGTTCTTC. It codes for CASRVGVPSSYNEQFF.

This clone was observed a single time. The rearrangement uses TRBV30 and TRBJ1-2, with 8 bases identical to TRBD1. CDR3 length: 13 amino acids. Germline trimming cut 2 bases from V and 6 bases from J; bases unmatched to any gene: 5. Germline V gives CDR1 GTSNPN, CDR2 SVGIG (reference sequence). CDR3 coding DNA: TGTGCCTGGAGTAGAACAGGGGGGGATGGCTACACCTTC. It codes for CAWSRTGGDGYTF.

This clone was seen a handful of times. This chain uses TRBV9 with TRBJ2-2; 10 bases are a match to TRBD2. Germline CDR1 and CDR2: SGDLS and YYNGEE. The CDR3 spans 16 residues. The V and J ends lost 3 bases and 5 bases, in that order; junction bases with no gene match: 7. CDR3 in DNA: TGTGCCAGCAGCGCACCAGCGGGAGGGCGGACCGGGGAGCTGTTTTTT. This encodes CASSAPAGGRTGELFF.